This record concerns one TCR beta chain sequence. Repertoires were generated with immunoSEQ multiplex PCR, while TCRdb's copy carries only in-frame clones and drops some. This sample has 2.3 million or so clones; approximately 95% occur once, and the top ten carry around 0.4%. This sample was taken from a study of shared clonotypes between healthy human individuals. Germline V gene data show CDR1 as SGHDT and CDR2 as YYEEEE. There are 14 residues in the CDR3. V lost 1 base and J lost 4, with 8 bases in between. V usage is TRBV5-6 and J usage is TRBJ2-2; D ambiguous. The TCR was taken from a man aged 18-30 years in good health. Some clones in this sample may be carry-over from other donors' samples. The sample taken for sequencing was naive CD4+ T cells from PBMCs. The subset: CD45RA+ positively selected. CDR3 in DNA: TGTGCCAGCAGCTTGATCCTTGTCACCGGGGAGCTGTTTTTT. Its protein is CASSLILVTGELFF.